The source of this TCR beta chain is a study of cytomegalovirus exposure and HLA in healthy donors. General observations from the study: In a later analysis, TCR beta V- and J-gene trimming was associated with a missense DCLRE1C variant. In a later analysis, at a false discovery rate of 0.05, about 16,000 TCR beta sequences matched HLA alleles. V segments that were indistinguishable, TRBV6-2 and TRBV6-3 among them, were omitted from analysis.

Germline CDR1 reads MDHEN; CDR2 reads SYDVKM. This CDR3 contains 17 residues. Trimming took 8 bases from V and 2 from J, leaving 21 bases between them. Points on this clone: What it recognizes is unknown.

It was with 60 Vbeta and 13 Jbeta primers that the PCR ran. The authors' processing: Approximately 86 million unique TCR beta chains, 9 million to 12 million shared, were counted in a later analysis. The data were produced by immunoSEQ multiplex PCR, yet TCRdb's version contains in-frame clones alone and is incomplete. V, J and clone size derive from that table, while D and trimming were established from the DNA sequence. Altogether 160,000 or so clones are present, 75% to 85% being singletons, with the ten largest covering approximately 11%. The chain recombines TRBV28 with TRBJ1-4; the D gene is possibly TRBD1 (5 bases). The TCR comes from a man in his forties or fifties in good health and CMV-seropositive. Sequenced: PBMCs. The CDR3 protein is CASALPSGDYTNEKLFF. The CDR3 DNA is TGTGCCAGCGCCTTACCGAGTGGGGACTATACTAATGAAAAACTGTTTTTT.